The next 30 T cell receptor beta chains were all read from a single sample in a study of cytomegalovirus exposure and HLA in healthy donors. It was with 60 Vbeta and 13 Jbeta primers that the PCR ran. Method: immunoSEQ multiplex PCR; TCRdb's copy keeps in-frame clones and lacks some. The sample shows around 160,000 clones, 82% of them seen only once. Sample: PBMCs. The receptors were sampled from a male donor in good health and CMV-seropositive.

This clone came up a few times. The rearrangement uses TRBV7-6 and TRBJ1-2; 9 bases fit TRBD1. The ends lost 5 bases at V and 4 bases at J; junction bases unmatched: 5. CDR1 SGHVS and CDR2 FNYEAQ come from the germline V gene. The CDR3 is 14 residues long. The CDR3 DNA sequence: TGTGCCAGCAGCGACTCGACAGGGGGCTATGGCTACACCTTC. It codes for CASSDSTGGYGYTF.

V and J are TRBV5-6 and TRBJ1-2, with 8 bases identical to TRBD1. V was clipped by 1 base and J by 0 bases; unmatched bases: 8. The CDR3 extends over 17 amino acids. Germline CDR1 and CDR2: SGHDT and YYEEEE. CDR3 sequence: CASSLFAGGLSNYGYTF. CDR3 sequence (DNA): TGTGCCAGCAGCTTGTTCGCAGGGGGCCTCTCTAACTATGGCTACACCTTC.

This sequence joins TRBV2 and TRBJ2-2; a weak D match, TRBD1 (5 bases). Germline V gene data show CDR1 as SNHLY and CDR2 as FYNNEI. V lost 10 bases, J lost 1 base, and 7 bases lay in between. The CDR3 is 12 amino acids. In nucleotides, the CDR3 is TGTGCCACCCAGGGGAACACCGGGGAGCTGTTTTTT. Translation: CATQGNTGELFF. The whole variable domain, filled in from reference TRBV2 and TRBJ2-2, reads EPEVTQTPSHQVTQMGQEVILRCVPISNHLYFYWYRQILGQKVEFLVSFYNNEISEKSEIFDDQFSVERPDGSNFTLKIRSTKLEDSAMYFCATQGNTGELFFGEGSRLTVL.

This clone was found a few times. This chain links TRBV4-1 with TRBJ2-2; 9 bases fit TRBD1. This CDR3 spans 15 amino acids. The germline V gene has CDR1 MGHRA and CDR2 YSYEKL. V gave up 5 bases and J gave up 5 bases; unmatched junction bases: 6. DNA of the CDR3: TGCGCCAGCAGCACCGGGACAGGGAGAACCGGGGAGCTGTTTTTT. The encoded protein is CASSTGTGRTGELFF.

CDR3 protein: CAWSVKQGAFVYGYTF. In DNA, the CDR3 is TGTGCCTGGAGTGTAAAGCAGGGGGCGTTCGTTTATGGCTACACCTTC. This chain uses TRBV30 with TRBJ1-2, with 8 nucleotides matching TRBD1. Germline V lookup: CDR1 GTSNPN, CDR2 SVGIG (reference sequence). Trimming removed 0 bases from V and 5 bases from J; junction bases left unmatched: 11. CDR3 size: 16 residues. The full variable domain, in which reference TRBV30 and TRBJ1-2 provide the parts outside the CDR3, is SQTIHQWPATLVQPVGSPLSLECTVEGTSNPNLYWYRQAAGRGLQLLFYSVGIGQISSEVPQNLSASRPQDRQFILSSKKLLLSDSGFYLCAWSVKQGAFVYGYTFGSGTRLTVV.

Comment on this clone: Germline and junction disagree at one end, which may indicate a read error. CDR3 DNA: TGTGCCAGCACCGTAGGACAGGGAGATGAAAAACTGTTTTTT. This translates into CASTVGQGDEKLFF. The chain uses TRBV9 and TRBJ1-4, with 8 bases lining up with TRBD1. Germline V gives CDR1 SGDLS, CDR2 YYNGEE. CDR3 size: 14 residues.

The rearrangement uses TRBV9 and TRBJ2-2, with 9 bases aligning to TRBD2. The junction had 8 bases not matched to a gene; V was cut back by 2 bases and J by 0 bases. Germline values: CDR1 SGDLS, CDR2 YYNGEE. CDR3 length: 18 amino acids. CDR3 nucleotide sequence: TGTGCCAGCAGCGTTGCGACTAGCGGAGCCTCGAACACCGGGGAGCTGTTTTTT. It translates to CASSVATSGASNTGELFF.

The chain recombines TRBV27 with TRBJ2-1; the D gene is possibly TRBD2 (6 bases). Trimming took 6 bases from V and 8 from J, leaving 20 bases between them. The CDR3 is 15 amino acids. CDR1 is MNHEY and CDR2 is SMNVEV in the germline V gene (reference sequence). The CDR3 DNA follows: TGTGCCAGCAGGGACTATCCTCCCCGGGGCGATGAGCAGTTCTTC. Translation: CASRDYPPRGDEQFF.

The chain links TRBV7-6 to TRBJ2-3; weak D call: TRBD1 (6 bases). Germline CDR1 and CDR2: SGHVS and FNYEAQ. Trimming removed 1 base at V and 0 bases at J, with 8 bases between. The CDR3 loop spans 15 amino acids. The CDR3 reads CASSLGQASTDTQYF. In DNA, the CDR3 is TGTGCCAGCAGCTTAGGACAGGCGAGCACAGATACGCAGTATTTT.

The CDR3 reads CASSLRLAGGEQFF. CDR3 nucleotide sequence: TGTGCCAGCAGTTTACGACTAGCGGGAGGCGAGCAGTTCTTC. The chain links TRBV7-6 to TRBJ2-1; 13 nucleotides align to TRBD2. V was pared by 6 bases and J by 10 bases, with 6 bases of the junction left unmatched. The CDR3 contains 14 residues. Germline CDR1 and CDR2: SGHVS and FNYEAQ.

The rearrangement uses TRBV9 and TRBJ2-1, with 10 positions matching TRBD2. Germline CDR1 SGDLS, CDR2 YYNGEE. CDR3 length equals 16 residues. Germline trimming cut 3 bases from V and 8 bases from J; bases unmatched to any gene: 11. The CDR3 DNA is TGTGCCAGCAGCGATCCGGGGAGCGGGGGGGTCGATGAGCAGTTCTTC. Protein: CASSDPGSGGVDEQFF.

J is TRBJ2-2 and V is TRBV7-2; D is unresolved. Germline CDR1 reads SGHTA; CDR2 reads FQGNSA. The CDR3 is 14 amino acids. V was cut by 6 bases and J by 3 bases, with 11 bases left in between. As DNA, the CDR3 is TGTGCCAGCAGTTCCTCGACTTACACCGGGGAGCTGTTTTTT. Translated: CASSSSTYTGELFF.

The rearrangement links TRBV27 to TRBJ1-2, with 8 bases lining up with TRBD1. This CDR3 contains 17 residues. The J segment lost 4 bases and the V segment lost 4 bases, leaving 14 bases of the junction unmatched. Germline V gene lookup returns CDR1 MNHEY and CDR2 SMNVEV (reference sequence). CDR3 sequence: CASSSLRTGGVLYGYTF. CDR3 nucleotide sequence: TGTGCCAGCAGTTCCCTACGTACAGGGGGAGTGCTCTATGGCTACACCTTC.

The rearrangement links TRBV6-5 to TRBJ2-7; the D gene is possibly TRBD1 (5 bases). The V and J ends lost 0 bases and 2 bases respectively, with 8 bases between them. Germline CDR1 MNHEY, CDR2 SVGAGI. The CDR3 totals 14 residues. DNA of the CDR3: TGTGCCAGCAGTTACTCGCCAGGGACCTACGAGCAGTACTTC. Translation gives CASSYSPGTYEQYF.

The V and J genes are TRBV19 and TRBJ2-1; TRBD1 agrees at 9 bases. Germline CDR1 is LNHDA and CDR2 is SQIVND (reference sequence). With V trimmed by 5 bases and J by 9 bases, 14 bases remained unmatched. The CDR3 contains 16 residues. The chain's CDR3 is CASSPPGWDRETEQFF. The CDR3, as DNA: TGTGCCAGTAGTCCCCCGGGTTGGGACAGGGAAACTGAGCAGTTCTTC.

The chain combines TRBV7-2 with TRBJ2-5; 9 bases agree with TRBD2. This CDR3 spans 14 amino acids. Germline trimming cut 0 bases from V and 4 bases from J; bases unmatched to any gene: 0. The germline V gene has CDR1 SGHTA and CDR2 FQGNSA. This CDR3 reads CASSLARGGETQYF. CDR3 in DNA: TGTGCCAGCAGCTTAGCGCGGGGGGGAGAGACCCAGTACTTC. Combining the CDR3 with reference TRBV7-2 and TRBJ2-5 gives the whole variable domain GAGVSQSPSNKVTEKGKDVELRCDPISGHTALYWYRQSLGQGLEFLIYFQGNSAPDKSGLPSDRFSAERTGGSVSTLTIQRTQQEDSAVYLCASSLARGGETQYFGPGTRLLVL.

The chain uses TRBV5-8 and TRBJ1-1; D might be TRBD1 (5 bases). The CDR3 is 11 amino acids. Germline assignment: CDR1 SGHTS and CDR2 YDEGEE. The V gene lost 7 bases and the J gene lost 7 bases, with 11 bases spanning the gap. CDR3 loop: CASRQQVEAFF. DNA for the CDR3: TGTGCCAGCCGACAGCAGGTTGAAGCTTTCTTT.

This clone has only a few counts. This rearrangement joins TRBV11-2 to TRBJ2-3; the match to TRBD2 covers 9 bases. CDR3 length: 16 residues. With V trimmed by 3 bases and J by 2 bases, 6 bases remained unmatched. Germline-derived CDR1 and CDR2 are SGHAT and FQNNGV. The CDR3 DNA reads TGTGCCAGCAGCTTCCTAGCGGGATTAATCACAGATACGCAGTATTTT. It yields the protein CASSFLAGLITDTQYF.

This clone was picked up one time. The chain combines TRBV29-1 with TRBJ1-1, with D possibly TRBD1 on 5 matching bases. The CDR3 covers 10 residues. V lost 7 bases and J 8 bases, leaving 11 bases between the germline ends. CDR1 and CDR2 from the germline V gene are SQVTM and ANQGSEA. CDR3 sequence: CSGGSGEAFF. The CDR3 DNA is TGCAGCGGGGGTTCAGGGGAAGCTTTCTTT.

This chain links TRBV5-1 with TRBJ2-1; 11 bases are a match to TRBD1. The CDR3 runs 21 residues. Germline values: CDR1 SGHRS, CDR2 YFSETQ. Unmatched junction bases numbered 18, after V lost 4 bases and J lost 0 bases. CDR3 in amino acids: CASSRTGGQIITNSSYNEQFF. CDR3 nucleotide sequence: TGCGCCAGCAGCCGGACAGGGGGCCAGATAATAACGAACAGCTCCTACAATGAGCAGTTCTTC.

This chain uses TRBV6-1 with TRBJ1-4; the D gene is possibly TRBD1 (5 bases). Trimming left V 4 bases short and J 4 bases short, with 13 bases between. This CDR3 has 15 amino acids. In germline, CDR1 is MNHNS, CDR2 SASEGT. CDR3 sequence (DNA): TGTGCCAGCAGTGGTCCACAGGAATATAATGAAAAACTGTTTTTT. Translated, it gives CASSGPQEYNEKLFF.

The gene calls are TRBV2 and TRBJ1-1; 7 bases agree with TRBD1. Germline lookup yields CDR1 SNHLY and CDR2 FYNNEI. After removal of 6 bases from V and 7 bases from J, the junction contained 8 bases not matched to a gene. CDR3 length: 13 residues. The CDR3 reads CASRRDSQGEAFF. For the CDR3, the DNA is TGTGCCAGCAGAAGGGACAGCCAGGGTGAAGCTTTCTTT. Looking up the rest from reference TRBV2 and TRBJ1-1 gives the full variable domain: EPEVTQTPSHQVTQMGQEVILRCVPISNHLYFYWYRQILGQKVEFLVSFYNNEISEKSEIFDDQFSVERPDGSNFTLKIRSTKLEDSAMYFCASRRDSQGEAFFGQGTRLTVV.

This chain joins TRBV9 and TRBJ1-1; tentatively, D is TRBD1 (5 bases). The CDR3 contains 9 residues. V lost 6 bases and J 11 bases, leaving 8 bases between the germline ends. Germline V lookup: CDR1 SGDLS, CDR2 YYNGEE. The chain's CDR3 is CASTPGAFF. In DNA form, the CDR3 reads TGTGCCAGCACCCCAGGGGCTTTCTTT.

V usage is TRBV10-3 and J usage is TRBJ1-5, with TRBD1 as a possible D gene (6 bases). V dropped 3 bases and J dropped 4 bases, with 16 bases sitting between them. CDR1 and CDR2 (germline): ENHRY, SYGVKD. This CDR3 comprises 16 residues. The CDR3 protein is CAISDLGRGPNQPQHF. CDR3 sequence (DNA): TGTGCCATCAGTGACTTGGGCAGGGGCCCGAATCAGCCCCAGCATTTT.

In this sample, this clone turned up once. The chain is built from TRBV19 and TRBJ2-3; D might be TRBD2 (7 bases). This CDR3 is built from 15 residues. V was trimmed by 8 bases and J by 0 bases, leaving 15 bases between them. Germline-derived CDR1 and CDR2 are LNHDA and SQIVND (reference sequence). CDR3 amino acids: CASRRRGGSTDTQYF. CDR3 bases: TGTGCCAGTCGGCGGAGGGGGGGGAGCACAGATACGCAGTATTTT.

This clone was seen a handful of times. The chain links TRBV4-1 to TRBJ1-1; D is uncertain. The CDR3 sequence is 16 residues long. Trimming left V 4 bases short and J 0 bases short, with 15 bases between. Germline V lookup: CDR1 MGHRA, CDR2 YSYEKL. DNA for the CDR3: TGCGCCAGCAGCCCACCTCAAAGAGGGCTGAACACTGAAGCTTTCTTT. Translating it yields CASSPPQRGLNTEAFF.

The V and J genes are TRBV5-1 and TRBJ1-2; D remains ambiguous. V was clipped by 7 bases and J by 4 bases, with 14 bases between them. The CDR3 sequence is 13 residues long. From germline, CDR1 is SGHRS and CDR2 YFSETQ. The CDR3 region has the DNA TGCGCCAGCGGTACAGCTTCAAGCTATGGCTACACCTTC. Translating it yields CASGTASSYGYTF. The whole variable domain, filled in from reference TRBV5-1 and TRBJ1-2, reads KAGVTQTPRYLIKTRGQQVTLSCSPISGHRSVSWYQQTPGQGLQFLFEYFSETQRNKGNFPGRFSGRQFSNSRSEMNVSTLELGDSALYLCASGTASSYGYTFGSGTRLTVV.

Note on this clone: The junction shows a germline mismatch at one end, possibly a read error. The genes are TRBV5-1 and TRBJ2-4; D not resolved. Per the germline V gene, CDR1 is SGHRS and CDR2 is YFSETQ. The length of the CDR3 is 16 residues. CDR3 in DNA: TGCGCCAGCAGCTTGGATAACGAACTGGCCAAAAACAGTCAGTACTTC. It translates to CASSLDNELAKNSQYF. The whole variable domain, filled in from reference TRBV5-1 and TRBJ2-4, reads KAGVTQTPRYLIKTRGQQVTLSCSPISGHRSVSWYQQTPGQGLQFLFEYFSETQRNKGNFPGRFSGRQFSNSRSEMNVSTLELGDSALYLCASSLDNELAKNSQYFGAGTRLSVL.

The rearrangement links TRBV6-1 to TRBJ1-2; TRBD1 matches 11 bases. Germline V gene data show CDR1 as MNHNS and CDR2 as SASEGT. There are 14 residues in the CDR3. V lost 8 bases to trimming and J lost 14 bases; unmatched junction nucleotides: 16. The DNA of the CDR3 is TGTGCCAGCCTACCGGGACAGGGGGTTTGGGGGAGGACCTTC. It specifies CASLPGQGVWGRTF.

CDR3 protein: CARSLVRGGTDTQYF. In DNA, the CDR3 is TGTGCCAGAAGCTTGGTGCGGGGGGGGACAGATACGCAGTATTTT. The chain joins TRBV5-3 to TRBJ2-3; 9 nucleotides align to TRBD2. TRBV5-3 is an ORF; its function is uncertain. After removal of 0 bases from V and 3 bases from J, the junction contained 2 bases not matched to a gene. The CDR3 is 15 amino acids.